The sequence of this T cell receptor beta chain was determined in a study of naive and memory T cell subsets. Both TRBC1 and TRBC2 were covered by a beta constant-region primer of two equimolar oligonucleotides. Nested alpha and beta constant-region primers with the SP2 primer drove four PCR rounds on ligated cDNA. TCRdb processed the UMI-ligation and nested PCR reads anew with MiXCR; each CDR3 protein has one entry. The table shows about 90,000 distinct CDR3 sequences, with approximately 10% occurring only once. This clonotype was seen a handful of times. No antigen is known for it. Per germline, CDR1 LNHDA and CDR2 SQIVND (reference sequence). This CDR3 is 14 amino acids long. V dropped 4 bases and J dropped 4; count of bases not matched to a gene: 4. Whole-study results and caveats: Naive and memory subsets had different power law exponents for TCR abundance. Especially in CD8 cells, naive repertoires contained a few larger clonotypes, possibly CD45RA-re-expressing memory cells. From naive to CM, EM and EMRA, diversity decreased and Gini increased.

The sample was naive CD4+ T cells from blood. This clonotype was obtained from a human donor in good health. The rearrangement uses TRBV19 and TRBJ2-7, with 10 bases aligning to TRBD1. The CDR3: CASSRGTGEYEQYF. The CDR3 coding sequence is TGTGCCAGTAGTAGGGGGACAGGGGAATACGAGCAGTACTTC.